This T cell receptor (beta chain) was identified in a study of T cell changes during pregnancy in multiple sclerosis. With 8 bases removed from V and 2 bases from J, the gap between germline ends came to 3 bases. CDR3 length: 10 amino acids. The germline V gene has CDR1 SEHNR and CDR2 FQNEAQ (reference sequence). The method was immunoSEQ multiplex PCR; TCRdb's version includes in-frame clones alone and lacks a portion of them. The profile covers about 87,000 clones, with 93% appearing a single time and around 1.4% taken by the ten largest. The material sequenced was peripheral blood, taken in the third trimester of pregnancy. This chain connects TRBV7-9 to TRBJ1-2; D uncertain. The receptor comes from a female donor in good health, enrolled as a control in a pregnancy study. The CDR3 reads CASSNYGYTF. CDR3 nucleotide sequence: TGTGCCAGCTCGAACTATGGCTACACCTTC.